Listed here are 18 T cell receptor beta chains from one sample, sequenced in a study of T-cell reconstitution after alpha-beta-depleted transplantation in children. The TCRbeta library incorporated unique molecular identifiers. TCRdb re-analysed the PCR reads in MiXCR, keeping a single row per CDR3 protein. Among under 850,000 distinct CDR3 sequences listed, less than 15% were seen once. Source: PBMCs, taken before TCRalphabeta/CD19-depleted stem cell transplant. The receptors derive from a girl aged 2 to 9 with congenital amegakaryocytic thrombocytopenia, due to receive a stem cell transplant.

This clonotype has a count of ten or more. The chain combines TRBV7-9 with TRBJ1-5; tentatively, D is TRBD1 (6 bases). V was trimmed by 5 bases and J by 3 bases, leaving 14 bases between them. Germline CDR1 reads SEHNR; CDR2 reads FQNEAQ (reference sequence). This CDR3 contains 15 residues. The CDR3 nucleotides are TGTGCCAGCAGCAGAGGTCGGGACATCAATCAGCCCCAGCATTTT. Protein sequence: CASSRGRDINQPQHF.

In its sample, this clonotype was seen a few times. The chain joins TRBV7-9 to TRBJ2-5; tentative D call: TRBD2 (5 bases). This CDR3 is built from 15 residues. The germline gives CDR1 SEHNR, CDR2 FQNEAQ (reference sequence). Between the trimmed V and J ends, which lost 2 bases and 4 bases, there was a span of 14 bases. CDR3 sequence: CASSLRLGVVETQYF. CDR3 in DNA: TGTGCCAGCAGCTTAAGACTCGGGGTTGTAGAGACCCAGTACTTC.

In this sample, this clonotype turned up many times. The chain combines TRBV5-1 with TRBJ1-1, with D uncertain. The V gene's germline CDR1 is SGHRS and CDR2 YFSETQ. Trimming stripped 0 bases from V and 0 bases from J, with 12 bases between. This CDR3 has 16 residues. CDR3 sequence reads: CASSLGWNSMNTEAFF. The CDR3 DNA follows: TGCGCCAGCAGCTTGGGTTGGAATTCCATGAACACTGAAGCTTTCTTT.

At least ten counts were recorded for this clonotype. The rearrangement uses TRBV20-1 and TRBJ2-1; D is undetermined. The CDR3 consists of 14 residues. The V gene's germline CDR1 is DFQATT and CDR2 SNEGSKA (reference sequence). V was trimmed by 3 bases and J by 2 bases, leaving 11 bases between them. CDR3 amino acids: CSASFSGAYNEQFF. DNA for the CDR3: TGCAGTGCTAGTTTTTCTGGGGCCTACAATGAGCAGTTCTTC.

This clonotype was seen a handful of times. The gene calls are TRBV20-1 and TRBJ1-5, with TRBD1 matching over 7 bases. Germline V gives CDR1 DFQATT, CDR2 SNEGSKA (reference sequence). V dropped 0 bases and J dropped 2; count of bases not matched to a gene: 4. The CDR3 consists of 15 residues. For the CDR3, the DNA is TGCAGTGCTAGAGAACTTGGACAGGGCAATCAGCCCCAGCATTTT. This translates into CSARELGQGNQPQHF.

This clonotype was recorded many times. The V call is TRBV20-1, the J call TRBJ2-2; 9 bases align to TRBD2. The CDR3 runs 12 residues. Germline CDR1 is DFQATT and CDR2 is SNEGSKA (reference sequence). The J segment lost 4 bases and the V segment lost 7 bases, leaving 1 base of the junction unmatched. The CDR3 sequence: CSELAGTGELFF. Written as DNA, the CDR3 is TGCAGTGAACTAGCGGGCACCGGGGAGCTGTTTTTT.

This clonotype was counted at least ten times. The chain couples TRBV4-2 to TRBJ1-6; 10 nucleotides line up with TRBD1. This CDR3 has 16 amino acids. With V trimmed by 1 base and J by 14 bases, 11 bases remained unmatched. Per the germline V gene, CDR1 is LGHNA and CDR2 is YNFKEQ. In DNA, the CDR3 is TGTGCCAGCAGCCAAGTTCCGGGACAGGGGATACGATCCCTCCACTTT. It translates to CASSQVPGQGIRSLHF.

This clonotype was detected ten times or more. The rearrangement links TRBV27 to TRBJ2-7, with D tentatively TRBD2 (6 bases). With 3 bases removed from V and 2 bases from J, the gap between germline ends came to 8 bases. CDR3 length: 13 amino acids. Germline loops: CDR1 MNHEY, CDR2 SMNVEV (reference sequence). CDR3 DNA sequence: TGTGCCAGCAGTTTTGCGGGGCCCTACGAGCAGTACTTC. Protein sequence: CASSFAGPYEQYF.

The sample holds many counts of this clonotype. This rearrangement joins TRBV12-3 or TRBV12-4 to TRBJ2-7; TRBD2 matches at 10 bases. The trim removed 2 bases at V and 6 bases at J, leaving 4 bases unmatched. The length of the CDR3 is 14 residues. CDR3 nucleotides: TGTGCCAGCAGTTTATCACTAGCGGGACTCGAGCAGTACTTC. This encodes CASSLSLAGLEQYF.

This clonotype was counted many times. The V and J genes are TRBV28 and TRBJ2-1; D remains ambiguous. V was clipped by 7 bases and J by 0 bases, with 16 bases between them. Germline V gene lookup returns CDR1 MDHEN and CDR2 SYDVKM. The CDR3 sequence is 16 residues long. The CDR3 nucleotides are TGTGCCAGCATGACCCCTGGAGCCCGCTCCTACAATGAGCAGTTCTTC. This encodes CASMTPGARSYNEQFF.

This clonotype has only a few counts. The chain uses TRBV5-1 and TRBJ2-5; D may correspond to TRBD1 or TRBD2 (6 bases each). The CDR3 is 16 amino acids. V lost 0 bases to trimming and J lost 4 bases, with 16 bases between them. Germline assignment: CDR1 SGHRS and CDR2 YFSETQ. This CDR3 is CASSLGQGRLRETQYF. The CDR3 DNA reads TGCGCCAGCAGCTTGGGGCAGGGGAGGCTCAGAGAGACCCAGTACTTC.

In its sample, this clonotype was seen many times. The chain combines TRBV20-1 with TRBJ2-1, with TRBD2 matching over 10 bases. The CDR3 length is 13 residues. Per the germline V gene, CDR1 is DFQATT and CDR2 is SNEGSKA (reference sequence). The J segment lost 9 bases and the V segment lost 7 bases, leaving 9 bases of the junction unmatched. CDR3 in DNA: TGCAGTGTTTGGCTAGCGGGAGTCATTGAGCAGTTCTTC. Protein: CSVWLAGVIEQFF.

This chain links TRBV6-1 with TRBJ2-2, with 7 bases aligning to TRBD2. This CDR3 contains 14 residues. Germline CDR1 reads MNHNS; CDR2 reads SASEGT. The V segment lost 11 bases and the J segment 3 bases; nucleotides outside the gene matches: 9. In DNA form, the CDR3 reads TGTGCCGCCCTCGGGAGGAAAGACACCGGGGAGCTGTTTTTT. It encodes CAALGRKDTGELFF.

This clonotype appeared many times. CDR3 DNA sequence: TGCAGCGTAGAGGGCGATTGGACCCAGTACTTC. Protein product: CSVEGDWTQYF. The rearrangement links TRBV29-1 to TRBJ2-5; possibly TRBD2 for D (5 bases). The CDR3 consists of 11 residues. From germline, CDR1 is SQVTM and CDR2 ANQGSEA. V gave up 6 bases and J gave up 7 bases, with 12 bases separating them.

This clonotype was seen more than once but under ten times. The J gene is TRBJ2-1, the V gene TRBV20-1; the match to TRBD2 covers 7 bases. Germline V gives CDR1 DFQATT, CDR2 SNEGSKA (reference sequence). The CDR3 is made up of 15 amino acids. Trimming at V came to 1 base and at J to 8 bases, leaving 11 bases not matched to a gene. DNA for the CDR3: TGCAGTGCTAGAGTACTAGCGCGACGGGGCGATGAGCAGTTCTTC. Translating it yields CSARVLARRGDEQFF.

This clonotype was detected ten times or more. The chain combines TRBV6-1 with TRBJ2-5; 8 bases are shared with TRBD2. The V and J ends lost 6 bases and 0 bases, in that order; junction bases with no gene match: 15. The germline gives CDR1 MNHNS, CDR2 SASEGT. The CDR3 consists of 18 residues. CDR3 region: CASSPDGSGGFYQETQYF. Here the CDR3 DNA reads TGTGCCAGCAGCCCCGATGGAAGCGGGGGATTCTACCAAGAGACCCAGTACTTC.

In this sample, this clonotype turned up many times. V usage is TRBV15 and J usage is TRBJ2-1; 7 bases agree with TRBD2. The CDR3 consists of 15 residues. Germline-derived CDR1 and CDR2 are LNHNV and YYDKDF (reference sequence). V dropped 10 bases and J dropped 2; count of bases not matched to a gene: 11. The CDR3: CAIGTTPLAYNEQFF. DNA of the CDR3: TGTGCCATAGGGACTACCCCTTTAGCCTACAATGAGCAGTTCTTC.

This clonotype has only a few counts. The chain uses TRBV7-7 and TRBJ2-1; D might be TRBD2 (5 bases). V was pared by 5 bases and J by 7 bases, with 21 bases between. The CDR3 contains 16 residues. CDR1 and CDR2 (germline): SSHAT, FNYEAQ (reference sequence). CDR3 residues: CASSPSGSLGWNEQFF. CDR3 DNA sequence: TGTGCCAGCAGCCCGAGTGGGAGCCTCGGGTGGAATGAGCAGTTCTTC.